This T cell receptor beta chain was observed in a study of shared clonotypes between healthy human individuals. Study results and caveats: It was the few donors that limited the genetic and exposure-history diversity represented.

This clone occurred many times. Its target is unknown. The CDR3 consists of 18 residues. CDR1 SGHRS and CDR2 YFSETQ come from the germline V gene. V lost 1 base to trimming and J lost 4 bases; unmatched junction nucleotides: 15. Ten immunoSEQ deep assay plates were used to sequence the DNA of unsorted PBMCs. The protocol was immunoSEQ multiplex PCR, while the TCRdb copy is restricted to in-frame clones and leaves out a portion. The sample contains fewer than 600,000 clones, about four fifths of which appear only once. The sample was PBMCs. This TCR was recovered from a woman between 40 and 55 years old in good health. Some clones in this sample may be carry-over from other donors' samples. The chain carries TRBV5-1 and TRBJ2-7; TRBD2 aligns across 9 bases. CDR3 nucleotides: TGCGCCAGCAGCTTGTCGGGACTAGCTGCCTCGGCTTCTTACGAGCAGTACTTC. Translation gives CASSLSGLAASASYEQYF. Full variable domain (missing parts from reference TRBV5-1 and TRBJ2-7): KAGVTQTPRYLIKTRGQQVTLSCSPISGHRSVSWYQQTPGQGLQFLFEYFSETQRNKGNFPGRFSGRQFSNSRSEMNVSTLELGDSALYLCASSLSGLAASASYEQYFGPGTRLTVT.